The present T cell receptor (beta chain) was sequenced within a study of T cells expressing NK-cell markers. At the level of the study: HCMV seropositivity characterized most of the eight sequenced donors, and seronegativity one.

The V gene's germline CDR1 is KGHSH and CDR2 LQKENI. The CDR3 is made up of 15 amino acids. TCRdb reprocessed the 5' RACE reads and reports one entry per CDR3 protein, with no DNA. In all, the sample yields hundreds of thousands of distinct CDR3 sequences. The TCR sequence derives from a man younger than 30 in good health. The sequenced sample was blood T cells: a sorted CD56 or NKG2C T cell subset, CD4+ or CD8+ T cells, or bulk PBMC T cells (not recorded which). The chain is built from TRBV18 and TRBJ2-1; the D call of TRBD1 rests on TCRdb alone, since no DNA is present to check it. CDR3 residues: CASSPGTSRGNEQFF.